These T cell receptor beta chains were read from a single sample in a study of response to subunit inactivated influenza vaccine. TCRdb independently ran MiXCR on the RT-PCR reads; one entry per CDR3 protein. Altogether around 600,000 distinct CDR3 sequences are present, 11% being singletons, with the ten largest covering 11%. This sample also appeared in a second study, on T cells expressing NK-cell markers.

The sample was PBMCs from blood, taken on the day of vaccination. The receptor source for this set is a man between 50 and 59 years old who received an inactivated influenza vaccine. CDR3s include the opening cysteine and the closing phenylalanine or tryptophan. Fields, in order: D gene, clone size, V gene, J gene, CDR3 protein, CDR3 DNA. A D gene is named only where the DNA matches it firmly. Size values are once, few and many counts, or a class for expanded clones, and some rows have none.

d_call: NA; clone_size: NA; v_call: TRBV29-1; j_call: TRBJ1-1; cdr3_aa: CSVVTEPLNTEAFF; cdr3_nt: TGCAGCGTAGTGACGGAACCCTTGAACACTGAAGCTTTCTTT
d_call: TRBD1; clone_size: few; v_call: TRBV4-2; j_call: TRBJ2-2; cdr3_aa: CASSQTAGQGALSGELFF; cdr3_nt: TGTGCCAGCAGCCAAACCGCGGGACAGGGGGCGCTGTCCGGGGAGCTGTTTTTT
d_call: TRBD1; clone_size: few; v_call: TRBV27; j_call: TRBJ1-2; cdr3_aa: CASSFRRDRGLDGYTF; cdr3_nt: TGTGCCAGCAGTTTCCGCCGGGACAGGGGGCTCGATGGCTACACCTTC
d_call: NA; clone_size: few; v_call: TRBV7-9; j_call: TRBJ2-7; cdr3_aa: CASSNPGQTYEQYF; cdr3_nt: TGTGCCAGCAGCAACCCAGGGCAAACCTACGAGCAGTACTTC
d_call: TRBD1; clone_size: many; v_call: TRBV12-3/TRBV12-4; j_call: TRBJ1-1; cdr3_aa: CASSEQGAPVEAFF; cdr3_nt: TGTGCCAGCAGTGAACAGGGGGCGCCGGTTGAAGCTTTCTTT
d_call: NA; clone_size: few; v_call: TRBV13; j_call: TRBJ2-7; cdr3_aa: CASSLGALAGNYYEQYF; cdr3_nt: TGTGCCAGCAGCTTAGGCGCTTTGGCGGGGAATTACTACGAGCAGTACTTC
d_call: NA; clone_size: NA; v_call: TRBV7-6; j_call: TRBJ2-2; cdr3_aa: CASSLELASTGELFF; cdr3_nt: TGTGCCAGCAGCTTAGAACTAGCAAGCACCGGAGAGCTGTTTTTT
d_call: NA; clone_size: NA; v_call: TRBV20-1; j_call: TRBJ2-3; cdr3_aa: CSARDPPRDTQYF; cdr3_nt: TGCAGTGCTAGAGATCCCCCCCGGGATACGCAGTATTTT
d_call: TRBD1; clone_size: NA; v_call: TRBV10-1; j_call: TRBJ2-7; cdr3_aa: CASSESPLDRGEQYF; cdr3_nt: TGCGCCAGCAGTGAGTCGCCCCTCGACAGGGGCGAGCAGTACTTC
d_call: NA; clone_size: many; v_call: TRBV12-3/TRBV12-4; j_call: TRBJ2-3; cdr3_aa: CASSLYGGPTSTDTQYF; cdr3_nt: TGTGCCAGCAGTTTATACGGGGGACCCACTAGCACAGATACGCAGTATTTT
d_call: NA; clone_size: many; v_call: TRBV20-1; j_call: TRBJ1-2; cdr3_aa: CSARASANYGYTF; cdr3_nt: TGCAGTGCTAGAGCTTCGGCTAACTATGGCTACACCTTC
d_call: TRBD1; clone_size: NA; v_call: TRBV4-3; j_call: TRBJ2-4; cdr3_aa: CASSQGHFLRGRRENIQYF; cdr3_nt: TGCGCCAGCAGCCAAGGGCATTTCTTGAGGGGGCGTCGGGAAAACATTCAGTACTTC
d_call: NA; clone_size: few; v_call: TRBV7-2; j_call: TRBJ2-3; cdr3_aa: CASSRPSHPQYF; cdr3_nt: TGTGCCAGCAGCAGACCCAGTCACCCGCAGTATTTT
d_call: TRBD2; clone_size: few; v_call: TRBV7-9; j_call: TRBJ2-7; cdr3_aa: CASSPGGGRYEQYF; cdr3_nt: TGTGCCAGCAGCCCAGGCGGGGGGCGGTACGAGCAGTACTTC
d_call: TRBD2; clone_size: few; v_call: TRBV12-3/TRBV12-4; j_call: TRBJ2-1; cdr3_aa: CASSRLAGVQYEQFF; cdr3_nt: TGTGCCAGCAGTCGTCTGGCGGGAGTTCAGTATGAGCAGTTCTTC
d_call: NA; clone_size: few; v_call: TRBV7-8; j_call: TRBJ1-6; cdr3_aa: CASSLVHRNSPLHF; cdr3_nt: TGTGCCAGCAGCTTAGTACACCGAAATTCACCCCTCCACTTT
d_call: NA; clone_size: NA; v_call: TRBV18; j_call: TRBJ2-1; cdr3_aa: CASSPSSLLFF; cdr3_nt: TGTGCCAGCTCACCATCTAGCCTGTTATTCTTC
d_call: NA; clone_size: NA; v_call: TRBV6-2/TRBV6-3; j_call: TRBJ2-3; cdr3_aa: CASSYSMGEPDTQYF; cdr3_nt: TGTGCCAGCAGTTACTCGATGGGCGAACCGGATACGCAGTATTTT
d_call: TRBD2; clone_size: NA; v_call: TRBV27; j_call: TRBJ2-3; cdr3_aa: CASSFIGSRGLAVPGTDTQYF; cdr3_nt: TGTGCCAGCAGTTTTATAGGTTCCCGGGGACTAGCGGTGCCCGGGACAGATACGCAGTATTTT
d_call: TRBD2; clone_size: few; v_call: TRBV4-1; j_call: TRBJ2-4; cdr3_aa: CASNQLAGGSSLAKNIQYF; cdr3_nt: TGCGCCAGCAACCAACTAGCGGGGGGTAGTTCTTTAGCCAAAAACATTCAGTACTTC
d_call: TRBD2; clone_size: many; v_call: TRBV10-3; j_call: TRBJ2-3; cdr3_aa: CAISEASGRVGTDTQYF; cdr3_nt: TGTGCCATCAGTGAGGCTAGCGGAAGGGTGGGCACAGATACGCAGTATTTT
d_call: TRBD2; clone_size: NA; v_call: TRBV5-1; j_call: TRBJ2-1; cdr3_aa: CASSQGASGGNEQFF; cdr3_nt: TGCGCCAGCAGCCAGGGGGCTAGCGGGGGCAATGAGCAGTTCTTC
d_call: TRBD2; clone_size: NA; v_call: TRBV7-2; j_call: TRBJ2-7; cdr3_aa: CASSAGLAGYEQYF; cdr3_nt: TGTGCCAGCAGCGCCGGACTAGCGGGGTACGAGCAGTACTTC
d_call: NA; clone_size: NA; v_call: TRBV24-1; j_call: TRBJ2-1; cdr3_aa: CATSDFSASYNEQFF; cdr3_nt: TGTGCCACCAGTGATTTCAGCGCCTCCTACAATGAGCAGTTCTTC
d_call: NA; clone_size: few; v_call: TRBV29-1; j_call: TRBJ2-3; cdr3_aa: CSATPVERGTDTQYF; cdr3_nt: TGCAGCGCCACCCCCGTGGAACGGGGCACAGATACGCAGTATTTT
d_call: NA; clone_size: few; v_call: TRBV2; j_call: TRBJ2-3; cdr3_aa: CASSEAPSEWTDTQYF; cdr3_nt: TGTGCCAGCAGTGAAGCTCCTAGCGAGTGGACAGATACGCAGTATTTT
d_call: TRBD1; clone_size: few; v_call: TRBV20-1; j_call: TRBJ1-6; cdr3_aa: CSVKSTEGASYSPLHF; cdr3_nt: TGCAGTGTCAAGTCAACCGAGGGGGCTTCGTATTCACCCCTCCACTTT
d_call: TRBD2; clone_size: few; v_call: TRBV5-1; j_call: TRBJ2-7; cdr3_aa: CASSLYPGTTQEQYF; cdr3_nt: TGCGCCAGCAGCTTGTATCCGGGGACTACGCAAGAGCAGTACTTC
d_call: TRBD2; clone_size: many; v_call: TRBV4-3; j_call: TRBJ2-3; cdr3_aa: CASSQGSSGGADTQYF; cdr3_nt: TGCGCCAGCAGCCAAGGCAGTAGCGGGGGGGCCGATACGCAGTATTTT
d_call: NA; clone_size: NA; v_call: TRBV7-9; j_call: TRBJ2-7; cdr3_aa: CASSSSHSYEQYF; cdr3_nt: TGTGCCAGCAGCTCGAGTCATTCCTACGAGCAGTACTTC
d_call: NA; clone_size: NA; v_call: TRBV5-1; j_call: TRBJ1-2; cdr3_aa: CPSSRDGRNNYGYTF; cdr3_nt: TGCCCCAGCAGCCGCGACGGGCGGAATAACTATGGCTACACCTTC
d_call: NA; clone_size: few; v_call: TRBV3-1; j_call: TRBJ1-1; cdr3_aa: CASSPTLRNTEAFF; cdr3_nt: TGTGCCAGCAGCCCGACACTAAGGAACACTGAAGCTTTCTTT
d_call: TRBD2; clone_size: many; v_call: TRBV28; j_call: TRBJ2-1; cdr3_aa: CASSLTSEAYNEQFF; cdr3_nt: TGTGCCAGCAGTCTGACTAGCGAGGCCTACAATGAGCAGTTCTTC
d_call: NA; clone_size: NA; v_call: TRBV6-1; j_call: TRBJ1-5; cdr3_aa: CASRLFDGQPQHF; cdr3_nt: TGTGCCAGCAGACTTTTTGACGGTCAGCCCCAGCATTTT
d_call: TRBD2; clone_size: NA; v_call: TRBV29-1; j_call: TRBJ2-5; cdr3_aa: CSERTSGVQETQYF; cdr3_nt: TGCAGCGAGCGGACTAGCGGGGTACAAGAGACCCAGTACTTC
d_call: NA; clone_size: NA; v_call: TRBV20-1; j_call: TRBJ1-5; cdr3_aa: CSASRGSGGNQPQHF; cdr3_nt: TGCAGTGCGAGCCGGGGCAGCGGGGGAAATCAGCCCCAGCATTTT
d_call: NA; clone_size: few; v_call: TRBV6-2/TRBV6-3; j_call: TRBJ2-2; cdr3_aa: CASSKQGIAGELFF; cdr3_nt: TGTGCCAGCAGTAAACAGGGTATCGCCGGGGAGCTGTTTTTT
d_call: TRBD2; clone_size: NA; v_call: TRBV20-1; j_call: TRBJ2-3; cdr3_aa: CSARGGLSGAYTDTQYF; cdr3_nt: TGCAGTGCTAGAGGGGGACTAAGCGGGGCTTACACAGATACGCAGTATTTT
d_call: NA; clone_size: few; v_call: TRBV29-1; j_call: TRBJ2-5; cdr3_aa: CSVTQEVETQYF; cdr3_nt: TGCAGCGTTACACAAGAAGTGGAGACCCAGTACTTC
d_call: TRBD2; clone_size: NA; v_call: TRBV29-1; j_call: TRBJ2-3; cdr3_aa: CSVLAGGSVTDTQYF; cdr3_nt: TGCAGCGTCCTAGCGGGAGGTTCCGTCACAGATACGCAGTATTTT
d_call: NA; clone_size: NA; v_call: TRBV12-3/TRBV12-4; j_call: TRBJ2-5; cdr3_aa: CASRSSGSHATQYF; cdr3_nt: TGTGCCAGCAGGTCCTCCGGAAGCCATGCGACCCAGTACTTC
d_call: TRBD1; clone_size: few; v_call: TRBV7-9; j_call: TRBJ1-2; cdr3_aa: CASSSDRVRAYGYTF; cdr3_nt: TGTGCCAGCAGCTCGGACAGGGTTCGTGCCTATGGCTACACCTTC
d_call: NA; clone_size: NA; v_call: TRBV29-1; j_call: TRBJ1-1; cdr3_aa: CSVGKQMNTEAFF; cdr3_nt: TGCAGCGTTGGGAAGCAGATGAACACTGAAGCTTTCTTT
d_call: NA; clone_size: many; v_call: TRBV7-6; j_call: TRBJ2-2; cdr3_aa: CASSPRRTRTGELFF; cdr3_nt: TGTGCCAGCAGCCCAAGAAGGACTCGCACCGGGGAGCTGTTTTTT
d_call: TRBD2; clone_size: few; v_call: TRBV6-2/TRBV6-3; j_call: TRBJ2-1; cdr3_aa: CASSYWGLAPDQFF; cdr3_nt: TGTGCCAGCAGTTACTGGGGACTAGCTCCCGATCAGTTCTTC